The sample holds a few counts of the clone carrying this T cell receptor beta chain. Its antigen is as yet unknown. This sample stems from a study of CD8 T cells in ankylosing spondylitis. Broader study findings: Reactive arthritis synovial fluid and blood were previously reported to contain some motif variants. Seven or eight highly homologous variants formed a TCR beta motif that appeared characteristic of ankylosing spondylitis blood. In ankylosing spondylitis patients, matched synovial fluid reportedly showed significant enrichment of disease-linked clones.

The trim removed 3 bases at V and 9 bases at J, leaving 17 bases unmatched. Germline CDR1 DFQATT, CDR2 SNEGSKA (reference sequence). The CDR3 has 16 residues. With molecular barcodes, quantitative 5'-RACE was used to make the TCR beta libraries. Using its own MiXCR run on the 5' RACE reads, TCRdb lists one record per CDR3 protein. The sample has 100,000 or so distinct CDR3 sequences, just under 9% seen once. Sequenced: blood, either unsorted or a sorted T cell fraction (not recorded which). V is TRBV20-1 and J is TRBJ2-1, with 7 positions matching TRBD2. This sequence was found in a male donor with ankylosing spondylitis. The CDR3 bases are TGCAGTGCTAGCGACTCGGCTAGCGGTTTGTGGGGTGAGCAGTTCTTC. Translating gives CSASDSASGLWGEQFF.